The clone carrying this T cell receptor beta chain showed up just a few times. Its antigen is as yet unknown. Unique molecular identifiers were affixed to discrete cDNA molecules within the library. TCRdb fed the RACE reads into MiXCR, producing one record per CDR3 protein. The sample has over 85,000 distinct CDR3 sequences, 10% to 12% seen once. The record originates from a study of human T cells and chemical hapten exposure. About the research overall: The patch tests put 0.01% DPC on the skin of the upper back and were read 6 days later. Findings and limits, study-wide: TCRs whose frequency exceeded 1 in 1000 remained the same following DPC sensitization.

Per germline, CDR1 LGHDT and CDR2 YNNKEL (reference sequence). This CDR3 is 15 amino acids long. The V end was cut by 1 base, the J end by 1 base, with 10 bases between. Time point given: pre-sensitization, week 0. Treatment meaning: therapeutic diphenylcyclopropenone sensitization with weekly scalp DPC. Staff drew blood before applying each patch test. The source is a woman aged 55-69 years with alopecia areata. Some clones in this sample may be carry-over from other donors' samples. The material sequenced was whole blood, taken in connection with sensitization to the hapten diphenylcyclopropenone (DPC). V and J are TRBV3-1 and TRBJ1-2, with D perhaps matching TRBD1 (5 bases). The CDR3 DNA sequence: TGTGCCAGCAGCCAAGCACCAGGGCGTAACTATGGCTACACCTTC. Protein sequence: CASSQAPGRNYGYTF.